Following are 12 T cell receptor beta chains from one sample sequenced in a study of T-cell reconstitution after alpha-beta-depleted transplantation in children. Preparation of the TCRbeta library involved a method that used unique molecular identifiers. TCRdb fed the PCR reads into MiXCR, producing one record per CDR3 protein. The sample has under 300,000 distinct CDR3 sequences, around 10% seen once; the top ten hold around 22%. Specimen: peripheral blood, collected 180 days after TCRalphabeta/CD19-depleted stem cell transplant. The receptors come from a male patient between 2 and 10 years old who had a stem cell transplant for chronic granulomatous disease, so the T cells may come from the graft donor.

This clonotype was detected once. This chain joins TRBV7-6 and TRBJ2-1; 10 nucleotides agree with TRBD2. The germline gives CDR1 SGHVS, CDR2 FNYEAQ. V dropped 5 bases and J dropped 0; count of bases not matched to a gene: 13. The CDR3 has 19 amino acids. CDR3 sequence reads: CASSRGGLAVQSSYNEQFF. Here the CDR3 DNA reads TGTGCCAGCAGCAGAGGCGGACTAGCGGTCCAGAGCTCCTACAATGAGCAGTTCTTC. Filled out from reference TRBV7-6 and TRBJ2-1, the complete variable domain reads GAGVSQSPRYKVTKRGQDVALRCDPISGHVSLYWYRQALGQGPEFLTYFNYEAQQDKSGLPNDRFSAERPEGSISTLTIQRTEQRDSAMYRCASSRGGLAVQSSYNEQFFGPGTRLTVL.

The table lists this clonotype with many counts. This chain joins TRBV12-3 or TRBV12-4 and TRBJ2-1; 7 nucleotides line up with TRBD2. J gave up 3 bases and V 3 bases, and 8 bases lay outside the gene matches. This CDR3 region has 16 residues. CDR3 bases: TGTGCCAGCAGTTTTCACCCGGCGGGGGTCTACAATGAGCAGTTCTTC. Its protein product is CASSFHPAGVYNEQFF.

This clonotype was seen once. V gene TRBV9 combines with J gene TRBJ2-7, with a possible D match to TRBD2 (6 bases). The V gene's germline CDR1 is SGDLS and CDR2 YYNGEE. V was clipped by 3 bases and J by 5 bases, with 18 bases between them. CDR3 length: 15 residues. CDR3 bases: TGTGCCAGCAGCGGTTCTGGTGGAGGGATCGACGAGCAGTACTTC. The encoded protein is CASSGSGGGIDEQYF.

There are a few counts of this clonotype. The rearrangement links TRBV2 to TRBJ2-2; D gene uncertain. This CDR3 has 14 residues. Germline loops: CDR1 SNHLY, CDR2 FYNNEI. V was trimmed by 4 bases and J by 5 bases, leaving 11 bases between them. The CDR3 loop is CASSVYSGTGELFF. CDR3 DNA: TGTGCCAGCAGTGTTTATAGTGGAACCGGGGAGCTGTTTTTT.

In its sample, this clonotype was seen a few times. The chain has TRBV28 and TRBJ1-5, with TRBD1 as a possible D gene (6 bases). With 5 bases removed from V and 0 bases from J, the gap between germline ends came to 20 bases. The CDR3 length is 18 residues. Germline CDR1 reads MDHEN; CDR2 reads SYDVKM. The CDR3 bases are TGTGCCAGCAGTCTAAGGGGTCTCGGGACAAATAGCAATCAGCCCCAGCATTTT. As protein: CASSLRGLGTNSNQPQHF.

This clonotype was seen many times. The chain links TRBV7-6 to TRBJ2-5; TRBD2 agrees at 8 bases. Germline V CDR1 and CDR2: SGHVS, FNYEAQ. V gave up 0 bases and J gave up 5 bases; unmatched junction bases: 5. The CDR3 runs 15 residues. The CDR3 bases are TGTGCCAGCAGCTTAGCGCGTGGCGGGGGGGAGACCCAGTACTTC. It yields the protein CASSLARGGGETQYF.

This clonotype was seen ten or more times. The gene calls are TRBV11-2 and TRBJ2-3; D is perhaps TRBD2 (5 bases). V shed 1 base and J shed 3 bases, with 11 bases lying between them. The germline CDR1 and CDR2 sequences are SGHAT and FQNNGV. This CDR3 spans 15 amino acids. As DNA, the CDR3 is TGTGCCAGCAGCTTAGGAGTGGGCGGGACAGATACGCAGTATTTT. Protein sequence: CASSLGVGGTDTQYF.

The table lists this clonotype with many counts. CDR3 amino acids: CSARDFGLAGTQYF. In DNA, the CDR3 is TGCAGTGCTAGAGATTTCGGACTAGCGGGGACCCAGTACTTC. This sequence joins TRBV20-1 and TRBJ2-5; TRBD2 agrees at 11 bases. Trimming took 0 bases from V and 7 from J; bases not matched to a gene: 4. CDR1 and CDR2 from the germline V gene are DFQATT and SNEGSKA (reference sequence). The CDR3 runs 14 residues.

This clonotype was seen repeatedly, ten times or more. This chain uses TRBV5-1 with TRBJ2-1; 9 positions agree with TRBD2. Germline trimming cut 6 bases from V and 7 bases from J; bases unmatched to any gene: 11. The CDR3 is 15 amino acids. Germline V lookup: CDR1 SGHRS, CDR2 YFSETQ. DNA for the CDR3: TGCGCCAGCAACACAGCGGGAGGTTTATGGAATGAGCAGTTCTTC. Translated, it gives CASNTAGGLWNEQFF.

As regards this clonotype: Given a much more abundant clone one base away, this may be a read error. The CDR3 sequence is CASSWGMGDGQPQHF. For the CDR3, the DNA is TGTGCCAGCAGCTGGGGGATGGGGGACGGGCAGCCCCAGCATTTT. The J gene is TRBJ1-5, the V gene TRBV7-9; D is perhaps TRBD1 (5 bases). Trimming pared 4 bases from V and 7 bases from J, leaving 17 bases between. Germline-derived CDR1 and CDR2 are SEHNR and FQNEAQ (reference sequence). The CDR3 sequence is 15 residues long.

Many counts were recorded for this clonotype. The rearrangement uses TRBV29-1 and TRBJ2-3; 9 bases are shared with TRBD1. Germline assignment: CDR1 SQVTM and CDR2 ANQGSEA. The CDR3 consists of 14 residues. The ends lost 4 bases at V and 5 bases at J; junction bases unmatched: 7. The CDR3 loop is CSVGWGQGIDTQYF. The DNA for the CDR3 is TGCAGCGTTGGCTGGGGACAGGGTATAGATACGCAGTATTTT.

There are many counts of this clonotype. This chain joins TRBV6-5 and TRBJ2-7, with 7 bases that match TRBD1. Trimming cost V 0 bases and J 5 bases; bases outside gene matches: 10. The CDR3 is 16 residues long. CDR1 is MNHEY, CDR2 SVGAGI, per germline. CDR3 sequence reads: CASSYSFAGTAHEQYF. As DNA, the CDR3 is TGTGCCAGCAGTTACTCGTTTGCCGGGACAGCTCACGAGCAGTACTTC.